Many counts were recorded for the clone carrying this TCR beta chain. These data belong to a study of early T cells in non-severe SARS-CoV-2 infection. The CDR3 has 14 amino acids. CDR1 is DFQATT, CDR2 SNEGSKA, per germline (reference sequence). J was trimmed by 0 bases and V by 6 bases; bases with no gene match: 6. One entry per CDR3 protein, called by TCRdb with MiXCR from the 5' RACE reads. The repertoire holds 30,000 to 40,000 distinct CDR3 sequences, with 4% to 5% as singletons. The sample consisted of whole blood. The receptor comes from an adult who was a healthcare worker with PCR-confirmed SARS-CoV-2 infection or an uninfected control (not recorded which). The chain combines TRBV20-1 with TRBJ1-2; 8 positions match TRBD1. This CDR3 reads CSATGTGSNYGYTF. The CDR3 DNA sequence: TGCAGTGCGACGGGGACAGGCTCTAACTATGGCTACACCTTC.